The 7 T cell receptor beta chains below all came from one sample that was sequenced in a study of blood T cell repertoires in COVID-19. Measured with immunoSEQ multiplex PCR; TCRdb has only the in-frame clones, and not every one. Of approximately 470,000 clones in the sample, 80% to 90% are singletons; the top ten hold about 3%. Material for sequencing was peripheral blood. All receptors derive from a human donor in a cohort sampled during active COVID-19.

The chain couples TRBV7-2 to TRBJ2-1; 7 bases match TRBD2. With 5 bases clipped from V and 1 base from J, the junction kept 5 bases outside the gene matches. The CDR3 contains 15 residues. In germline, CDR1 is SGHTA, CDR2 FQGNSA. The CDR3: CASSLSAGSYNEQFF. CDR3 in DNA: TGTGCCAGCAGCCTCTCAGCGGGGTCCTACAATGAGCAGTTCTTC.

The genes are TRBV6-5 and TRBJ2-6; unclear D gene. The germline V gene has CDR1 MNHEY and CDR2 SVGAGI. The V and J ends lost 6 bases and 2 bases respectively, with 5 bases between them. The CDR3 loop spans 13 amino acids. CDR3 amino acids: CASRGAGANVLTF. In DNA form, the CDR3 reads TGTGCCAGCAGGGGCGCTGGGGCCAACGTCCTGACTTTC.

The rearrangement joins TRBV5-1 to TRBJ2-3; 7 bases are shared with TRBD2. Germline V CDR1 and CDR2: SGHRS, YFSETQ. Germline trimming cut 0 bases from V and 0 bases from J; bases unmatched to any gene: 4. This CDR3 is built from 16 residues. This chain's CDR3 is CASSLALAASTDTQYF. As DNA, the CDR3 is TGCGCCAGCAGCTTGGCCCTAGCGGCTAGCACAGATACGCAGTATTTT.

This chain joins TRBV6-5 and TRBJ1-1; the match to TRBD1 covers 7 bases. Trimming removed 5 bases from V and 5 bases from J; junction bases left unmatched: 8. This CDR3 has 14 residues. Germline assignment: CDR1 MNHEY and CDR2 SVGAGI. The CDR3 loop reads CASSSDRVVTEAFF. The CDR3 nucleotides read TGTGCCAGCAGTAGTGACAGGGTAGTGACTGAAGCTTTCTTT.

CDR3 bases: TGTGCCAGTAGTATAGGACAGCTGAACACTGAAGCTTTCTTT. Its protein product is CASSIGQLNTEAFF. The V call is TRBV19, the J call TRBJ1-1; D might be TRBD1 (5 bases). Deletions cut 1 base from V and 0 bases from J, with 6 bases between. CDR3 size: 14 residues. The germline CDR1 and CDR2 sequences are LNHDA and SQIVND (reference sequence).

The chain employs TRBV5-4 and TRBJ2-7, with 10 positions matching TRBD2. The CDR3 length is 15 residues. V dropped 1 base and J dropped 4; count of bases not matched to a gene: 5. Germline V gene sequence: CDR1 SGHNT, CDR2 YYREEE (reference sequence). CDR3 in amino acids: CASSLFLAGAYEQYF. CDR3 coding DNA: TGTGCCAGCAGCTTGTTTCTAGCGGGAGCTTACGAGCAGTACTTC.

The CDR3 coding sequence is TGTGCCAGCAGCGCCCACGGGGATGAAGCTTTCTTT. The encoded protein is CASSAHGDEAFF. The chain couples TRBV9 to TRBJ1-1; no clear D. Germline lookup yields CDR1 SGDLS and CDR2 YYNGEE. CDR3 length: 12 amino acids. V lost 3 bases and J 7 bases, leaving 10 bases between the germline ends. Drawing the rest from reference TRBV9 and TRBJ1-1, the complete variable domain is DSGVTQTPKHLITATGQRVTLRCSPRSGDLSVYWYQQSLDQGLQFLIQYYNGEERAKGNILERFSAQQFPDLHSELNLSSLELGDSALYFCASSAHGDEAFFGQGTRLTVV.